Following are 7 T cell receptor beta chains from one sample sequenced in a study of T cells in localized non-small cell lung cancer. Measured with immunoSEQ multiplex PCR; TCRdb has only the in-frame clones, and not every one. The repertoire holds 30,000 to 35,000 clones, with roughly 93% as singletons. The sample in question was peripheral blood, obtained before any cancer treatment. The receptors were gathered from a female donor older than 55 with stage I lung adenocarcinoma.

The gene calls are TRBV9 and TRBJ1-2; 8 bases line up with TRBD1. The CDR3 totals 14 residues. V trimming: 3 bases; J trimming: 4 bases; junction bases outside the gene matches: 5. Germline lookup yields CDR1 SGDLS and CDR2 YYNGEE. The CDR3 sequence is CASSAGTGLYGYTF. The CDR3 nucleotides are TGTGCCAGCAGCGCCGGGACAGGTCTCTATGGCTACACCTTC.

CDR3 in amino acids: CASSLGNGNTEAFF. CDR3 nucleotide sequence: TGTGCCAGCAGCTTGGGGAATGGAAACACTGAAGCTTTCTTT. The gene calls are TRBV7-9 and TRBJ1-1; D gene unclear. V shed 3 bases and J shed 2 bases, with 10 bases lying between them. This CDR3 is 14 amino acids long. Germline V gene lookup returns CDR1 SEHNR and CDR2 FQNEAQ (reference sequence). The full variable domain, with the rest looked up from reference TRBV7-9 and TRBJ1-1, is DTGVSQNPRHKITKRGQNVTFRCDPISEHNRLYWYRQTLGQGPEFLTYFQNEAQLEKSRLLSDRFSAERPKGSFSTLEIQRTEQGDSAMYLCASSLGNGNTEAFFGQGTRLTVV.

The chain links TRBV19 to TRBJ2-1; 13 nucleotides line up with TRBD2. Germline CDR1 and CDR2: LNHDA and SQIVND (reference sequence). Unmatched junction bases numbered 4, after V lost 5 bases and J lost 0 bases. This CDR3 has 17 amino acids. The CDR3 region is CASSWTSGGLSYNEQFF. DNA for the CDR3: TGTGCCAGTAGTTGGACTAGCGGGGGTCTCTCCTACAATGAGCAGTTCTTC.

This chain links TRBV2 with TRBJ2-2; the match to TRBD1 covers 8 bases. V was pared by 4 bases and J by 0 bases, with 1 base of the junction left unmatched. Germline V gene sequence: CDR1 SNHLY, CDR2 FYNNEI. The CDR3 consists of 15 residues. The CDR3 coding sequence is TGTGCCAGCAGTGGACAGGGGTCGAACACCGGGGAGCTGTTTTTT. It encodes CASSGQGSNTGELFF.

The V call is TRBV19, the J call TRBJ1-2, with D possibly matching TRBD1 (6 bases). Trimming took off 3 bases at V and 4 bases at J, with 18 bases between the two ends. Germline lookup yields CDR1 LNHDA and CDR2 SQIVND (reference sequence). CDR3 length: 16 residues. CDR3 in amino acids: CASSIGEQGPLYGYTF. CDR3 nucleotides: TGTGCCAGTAGTATCGGTGAACAGGGACCTCTCTATGGCTACACCTTC.

The CDR3: CASSLRQGNLGETQYF. CDR3 DNA sequence: TGTGCCAGCAGCTTACGACAGGGCAATTTGGGGGAGACCCAGTACTTC. The genes are TRBV7-3 and TRBJ2-5; 7 bases agree with TRBD1. V gave up 2 bases and J gave up 5 bases; unmatched junction bases: 11. The CDR3 runs to 16 residues. Germline V gene data show CDR1 as SGHTA and CDR2 as FQGTGA. Based on the CDR3 plus reference TRBV7-3 and TRBJ2-5, the full variable domain is GAGVSQTPSNKVTEKGKYVELRCDPISGHTALYWYRQSLGQGPEFLIYFQGTGAADDSGLPNDRFFAVRPEGSVSTLKIQRTERGDSAVYLCASSLRQGNLGETQYFGPGTRLLVL.

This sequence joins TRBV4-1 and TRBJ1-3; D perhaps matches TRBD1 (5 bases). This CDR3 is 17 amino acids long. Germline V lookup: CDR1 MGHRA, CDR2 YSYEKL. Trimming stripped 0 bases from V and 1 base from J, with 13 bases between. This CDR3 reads CASSQDLPGRSGNTIYF. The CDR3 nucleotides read TGCGCCAGCAGCCAAGATCTCCCAGGGCGTTCTGGAAACACCATATATTTT.